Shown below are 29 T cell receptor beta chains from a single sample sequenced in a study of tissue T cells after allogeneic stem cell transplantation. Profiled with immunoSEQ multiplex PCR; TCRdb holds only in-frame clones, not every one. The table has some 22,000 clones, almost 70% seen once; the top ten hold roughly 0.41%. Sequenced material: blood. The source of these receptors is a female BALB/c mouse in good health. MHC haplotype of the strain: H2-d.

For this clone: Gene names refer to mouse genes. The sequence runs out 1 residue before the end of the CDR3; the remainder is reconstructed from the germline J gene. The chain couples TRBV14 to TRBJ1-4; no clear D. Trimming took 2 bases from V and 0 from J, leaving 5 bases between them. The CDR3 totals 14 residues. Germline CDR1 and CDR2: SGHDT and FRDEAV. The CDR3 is CASSLTVSNERLFF. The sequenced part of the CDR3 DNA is TGTGCCAGCAGTTTAACAGTTTCCAACGAAAGATTATTT.

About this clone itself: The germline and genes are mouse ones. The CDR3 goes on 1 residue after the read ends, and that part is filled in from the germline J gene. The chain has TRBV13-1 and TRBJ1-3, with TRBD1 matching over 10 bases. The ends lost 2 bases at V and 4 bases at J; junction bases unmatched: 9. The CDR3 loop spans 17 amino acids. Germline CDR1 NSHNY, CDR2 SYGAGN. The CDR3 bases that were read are TGTGCCAGCAGTGACCCTCGACAGGGGGCGCGAGGAAATACGCTCTAT. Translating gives CASSDPRQGARGNTLY. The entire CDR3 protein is CASSDPRQGARGNTLYF.

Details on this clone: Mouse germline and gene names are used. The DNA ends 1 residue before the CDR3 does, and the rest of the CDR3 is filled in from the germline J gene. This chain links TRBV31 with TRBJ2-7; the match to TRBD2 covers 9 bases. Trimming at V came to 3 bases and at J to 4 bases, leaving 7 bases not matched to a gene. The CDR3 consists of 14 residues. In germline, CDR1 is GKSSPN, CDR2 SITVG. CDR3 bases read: TGTGCCTGGAGCCTTCGGGACTGGGAGTATGAACAGTAC. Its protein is CAWSLRDWEYEQY. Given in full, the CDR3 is CAWSLRDWEYEQYF.

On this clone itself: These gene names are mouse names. The CDR3 reads CASSIETGDERLFF. The part of the CDR3 DNA that was read is TGTGCCAGCAGTATAGAAACAGGGGACGAAAGATTATTT. The chain has TRBV19 and TRBJ1-4; 7 bases line up with TRBD1. The read terminates 1 residue before the CDR3 end, so the remaining end is supplied by the germline J gene. V was pared by 0 bases and J by 6 bases, with 2 bases of the junction left unmatched. Germline V gene sequence: CDR1 FNHDT, CDR2 SITEND (reference sequence). There are 14 residues in the CDR3.

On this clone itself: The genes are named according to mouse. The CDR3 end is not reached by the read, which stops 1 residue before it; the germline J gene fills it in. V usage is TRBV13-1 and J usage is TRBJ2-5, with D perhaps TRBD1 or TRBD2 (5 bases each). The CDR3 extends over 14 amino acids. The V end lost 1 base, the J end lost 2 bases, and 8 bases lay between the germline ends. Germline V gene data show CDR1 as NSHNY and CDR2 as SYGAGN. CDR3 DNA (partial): TGTGCCAGCAGTGATTTGGGGCGCCAAGACACCCAGTAC. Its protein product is CASSDLGRQDTQY. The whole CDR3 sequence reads CASSDLGRQDTQYF.

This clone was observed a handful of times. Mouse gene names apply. The CDR3 here is CASSRTGGEKYNQAPLF. Partial CDR3 DNA: TGTGCCAGCAGTCGGACAGGGGGCGAGAAATACAACCAGGCTCCGCTT. The genes are TRBV15 and TRBJ1-5, with 11 bases fitting TRBD1. Coverage ceases 1 residue before the CDR3 finishes, and the germline J gene fills in the end. Looked up from germline, CDR1 is SGHND and CDR2 is FRSKSL. The V and J ends lost 5 bases and 2 bases, in that order; junction bases with no gene match: 8. The CDR3 is 17 amino acids.

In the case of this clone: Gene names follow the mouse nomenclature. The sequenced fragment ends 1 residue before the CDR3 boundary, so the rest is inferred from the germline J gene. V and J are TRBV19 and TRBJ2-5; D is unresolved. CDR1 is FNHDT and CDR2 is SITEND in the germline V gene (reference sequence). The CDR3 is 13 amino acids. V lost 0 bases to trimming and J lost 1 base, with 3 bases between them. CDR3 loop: CASSIGDQDTQYF. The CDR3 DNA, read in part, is TGTGCCAGCAGTATAGGGGACCAAGACACCCAGTAC.

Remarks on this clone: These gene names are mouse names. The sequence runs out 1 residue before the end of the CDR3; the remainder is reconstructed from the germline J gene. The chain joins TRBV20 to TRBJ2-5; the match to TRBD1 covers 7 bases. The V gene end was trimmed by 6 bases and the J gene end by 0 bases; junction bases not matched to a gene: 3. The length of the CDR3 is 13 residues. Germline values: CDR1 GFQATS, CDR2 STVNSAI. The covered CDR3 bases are TGTGGTGCCGGGACAGATAACCAAGACACCCAGTAC. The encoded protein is CGAGTDNQDTQY. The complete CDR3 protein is CGAGTDNQDTQYF.

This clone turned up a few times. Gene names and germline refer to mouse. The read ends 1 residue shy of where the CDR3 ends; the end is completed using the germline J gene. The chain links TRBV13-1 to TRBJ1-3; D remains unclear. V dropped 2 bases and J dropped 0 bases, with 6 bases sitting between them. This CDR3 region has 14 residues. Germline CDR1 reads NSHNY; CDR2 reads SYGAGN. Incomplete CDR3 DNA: TGTGCCAGCAGTGAGGACGTTTCTGGAAATACGCTCTAT. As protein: CASSEDVSGNTLY. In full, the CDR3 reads CASSEDVSGNTLYF.

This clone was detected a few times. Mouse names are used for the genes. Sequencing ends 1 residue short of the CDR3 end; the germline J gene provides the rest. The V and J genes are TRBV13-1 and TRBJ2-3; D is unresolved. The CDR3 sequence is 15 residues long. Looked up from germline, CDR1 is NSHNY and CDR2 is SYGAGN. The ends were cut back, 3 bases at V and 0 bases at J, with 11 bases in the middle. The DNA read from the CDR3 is TGTGCCAGCAGTGGGACGGCTTCTAGTGCAGAAACGCTGTAT. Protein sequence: CASSGTASSAETLY. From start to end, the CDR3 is CASSGTASSAETLYF.

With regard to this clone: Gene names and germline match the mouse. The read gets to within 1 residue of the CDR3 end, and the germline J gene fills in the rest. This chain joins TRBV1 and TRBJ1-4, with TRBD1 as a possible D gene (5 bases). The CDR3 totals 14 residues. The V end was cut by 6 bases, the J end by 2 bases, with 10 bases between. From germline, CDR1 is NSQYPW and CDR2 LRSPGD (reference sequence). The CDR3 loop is CTCSPGRSNERLFF. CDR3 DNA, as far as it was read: TGCACCTGCAGCCCGGGACGGTCCAACGAAAGATTATTT.

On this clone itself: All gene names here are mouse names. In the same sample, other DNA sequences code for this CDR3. CDR3 bases read: TGCACCTGCAGTGCAGGACAAAATTCTGGAAATACGCTCTAT. Translation: CTCSAGQNSGNTLY. The whole CDR3 sequence reads CTCSAGQNSGNTLYF. V is TRBV1 and J is TRBJ1-3; D ambiguous. The read ends 1 residue early relative to the CDR3; the germline J gene fills the gap. V lost 1 base and J 0 bases, leaving 7 bases between the germline ends. This CDR3 contains 15 residues. Germline CDR1 and CDR2: NSQYPW and LRSPGD (reference sequence).

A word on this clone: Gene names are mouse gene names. CDR3 bases read: TGTGCCAGCAGCCAGTATGACAGGGCTGGAAATACGCTCTAT. Its translation is CASSQYDRAGNTLY. The entire CDR3 sequence reads CASSQYDRAGNTLYF. The chain combines TRBV2 with TRBJ1-3; 7 nucleotides line up with TRBD1. The read ends 1 residue early relative to the CDR3; the germline J gene fills the gap. J lost 2 bases, V lost 3 bases, and 4 bases had no gene match. This CDR3 comprises 15 residues. Germline-derived CDR1 and CDR2 are LGHNA and YSYQKL.

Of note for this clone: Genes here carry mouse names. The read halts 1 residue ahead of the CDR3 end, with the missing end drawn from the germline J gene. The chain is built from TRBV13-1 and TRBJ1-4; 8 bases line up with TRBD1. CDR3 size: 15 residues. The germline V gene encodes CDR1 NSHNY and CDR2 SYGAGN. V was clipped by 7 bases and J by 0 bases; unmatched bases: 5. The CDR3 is CASGRQGLSNERLFF. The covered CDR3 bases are TGTGCCAGCGGCCGACAGGGGCTTTCCAACGAAAGATTATTT.

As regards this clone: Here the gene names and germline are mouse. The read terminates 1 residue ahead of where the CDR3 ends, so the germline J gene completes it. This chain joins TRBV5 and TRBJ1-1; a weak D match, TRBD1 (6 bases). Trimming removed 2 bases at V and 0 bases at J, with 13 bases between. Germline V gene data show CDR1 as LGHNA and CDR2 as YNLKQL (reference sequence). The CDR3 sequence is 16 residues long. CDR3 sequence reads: CASSQTPGTTNTEVFF. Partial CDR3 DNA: TGTGCCAGCAGCCAAACCCCCGGGACAACAAACACAGAAGTCTTC.

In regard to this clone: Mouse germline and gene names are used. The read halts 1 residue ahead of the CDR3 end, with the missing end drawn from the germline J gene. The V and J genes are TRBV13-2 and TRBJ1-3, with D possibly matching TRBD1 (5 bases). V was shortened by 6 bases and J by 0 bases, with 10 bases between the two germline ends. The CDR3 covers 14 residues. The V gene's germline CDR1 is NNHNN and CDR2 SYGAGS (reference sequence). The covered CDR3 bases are TGTGCCAGCGCGACAGAGGGTTCTGGAAATACGCTCTAT. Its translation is CASATEGSGNTLY. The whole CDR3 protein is CASATEGSGNTLYF.

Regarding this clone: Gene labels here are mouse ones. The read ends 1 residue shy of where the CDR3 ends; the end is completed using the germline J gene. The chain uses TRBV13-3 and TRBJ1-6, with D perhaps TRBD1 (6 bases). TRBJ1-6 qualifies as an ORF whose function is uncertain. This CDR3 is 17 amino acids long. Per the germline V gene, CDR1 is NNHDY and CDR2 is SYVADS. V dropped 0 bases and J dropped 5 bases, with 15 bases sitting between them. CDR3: CASSDAGRGGDNSPLYF. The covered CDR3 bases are TGTGCCAGCAGTGATGCCGGCAGGGGAGGGGATAATTCGCCCCTCTAC.

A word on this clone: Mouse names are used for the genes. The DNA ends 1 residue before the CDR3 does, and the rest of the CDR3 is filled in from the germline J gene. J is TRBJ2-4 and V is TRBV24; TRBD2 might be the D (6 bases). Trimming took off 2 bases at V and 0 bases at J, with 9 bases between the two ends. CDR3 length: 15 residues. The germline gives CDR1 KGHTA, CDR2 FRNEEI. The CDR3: CASSLIGGSQNTLYF. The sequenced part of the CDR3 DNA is TGTGCCAGCAGTCTGATTGGGGGTAGTCAAAACACCTTGTAC.

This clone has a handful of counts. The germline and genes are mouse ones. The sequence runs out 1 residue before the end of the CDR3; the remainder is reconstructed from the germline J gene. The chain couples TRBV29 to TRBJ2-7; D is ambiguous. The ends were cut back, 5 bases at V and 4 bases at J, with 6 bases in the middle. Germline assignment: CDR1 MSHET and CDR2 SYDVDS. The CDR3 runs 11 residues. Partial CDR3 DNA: TGTGCTAGCAGTCACAGTTATGAACAGTAC. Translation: CASSHSYEQY. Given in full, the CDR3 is CASSHSYEQYF.

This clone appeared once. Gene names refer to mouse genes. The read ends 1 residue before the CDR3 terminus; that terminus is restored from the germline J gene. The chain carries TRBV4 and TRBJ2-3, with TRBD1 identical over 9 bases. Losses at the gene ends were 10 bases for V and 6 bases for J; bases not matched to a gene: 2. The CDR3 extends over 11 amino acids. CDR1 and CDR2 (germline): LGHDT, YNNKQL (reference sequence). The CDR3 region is CATGQGETLYF. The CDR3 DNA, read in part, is TGTGCCACTGGACAGGGGGAAACGCTGTAT.

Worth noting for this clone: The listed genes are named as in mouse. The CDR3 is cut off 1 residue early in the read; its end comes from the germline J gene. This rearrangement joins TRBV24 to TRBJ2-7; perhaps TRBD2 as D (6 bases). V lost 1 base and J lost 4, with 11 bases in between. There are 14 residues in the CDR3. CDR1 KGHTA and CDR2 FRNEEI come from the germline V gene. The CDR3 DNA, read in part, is TGTGCCAGCAGTCTGTTGGGGGTCCTATATGAACAGTAC. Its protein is CASSLLGVLYEQY. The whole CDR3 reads CASSLLGVLYEQYF.

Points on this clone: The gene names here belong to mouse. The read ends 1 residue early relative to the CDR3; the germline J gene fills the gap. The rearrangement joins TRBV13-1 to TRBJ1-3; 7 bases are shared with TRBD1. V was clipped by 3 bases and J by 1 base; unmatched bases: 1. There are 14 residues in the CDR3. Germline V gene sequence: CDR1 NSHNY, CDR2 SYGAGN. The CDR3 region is CASSVGQSGNTLYF. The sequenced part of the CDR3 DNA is TGTGCCAGCAGTGTGGGACAGTCTGGAAATACGCTCTAT.

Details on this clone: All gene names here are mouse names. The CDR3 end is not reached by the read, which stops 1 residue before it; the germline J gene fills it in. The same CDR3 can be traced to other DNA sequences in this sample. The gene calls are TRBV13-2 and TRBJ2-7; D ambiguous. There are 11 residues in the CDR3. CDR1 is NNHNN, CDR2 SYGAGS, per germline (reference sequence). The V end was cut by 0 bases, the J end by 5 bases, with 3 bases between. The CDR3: CASGDADEQYF. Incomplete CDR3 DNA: TGTGCCAGCGGTGATGCAGATGAACAGTAC.

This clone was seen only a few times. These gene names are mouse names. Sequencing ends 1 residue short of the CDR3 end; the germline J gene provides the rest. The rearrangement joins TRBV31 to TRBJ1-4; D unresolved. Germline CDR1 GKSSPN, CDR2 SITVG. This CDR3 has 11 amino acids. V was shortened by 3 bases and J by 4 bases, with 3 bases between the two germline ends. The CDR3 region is CAWSLNERLFF. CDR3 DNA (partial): TGTGCCTGGAGCCTCAACGAAAGATTATTT. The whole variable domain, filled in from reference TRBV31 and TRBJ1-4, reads AQTIHQWPVAEIKAVGSPLSLGCTIKGKSSPNLYWYWQATGGTLQQLFYSITVGQVESVVQLNLSASRPKDDQFILSTEKLLLSHSGFYLCAWSLNERLFFGHGTKLSVL.

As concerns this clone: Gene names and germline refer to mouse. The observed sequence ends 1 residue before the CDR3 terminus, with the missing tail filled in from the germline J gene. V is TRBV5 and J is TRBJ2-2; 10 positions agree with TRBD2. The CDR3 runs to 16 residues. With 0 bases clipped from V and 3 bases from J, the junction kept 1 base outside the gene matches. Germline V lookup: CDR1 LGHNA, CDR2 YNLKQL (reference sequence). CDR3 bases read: TGTGCCAGCAGCCAAGACGACTGGGGGGACACCGGGCAGCTCTAC. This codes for CASSQDDWGDTGQLY. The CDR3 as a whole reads CASSQDDWGDTGQLYF.

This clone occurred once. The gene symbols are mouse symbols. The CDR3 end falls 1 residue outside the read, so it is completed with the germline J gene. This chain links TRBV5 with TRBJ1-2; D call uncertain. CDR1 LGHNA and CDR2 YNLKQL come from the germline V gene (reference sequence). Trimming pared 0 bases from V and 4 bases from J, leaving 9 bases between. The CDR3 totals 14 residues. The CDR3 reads CASSQELGVSDYTF. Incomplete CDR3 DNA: TGTGCCAGCAGCCAAGAACTGGGAGTCTCCGACTACACC.

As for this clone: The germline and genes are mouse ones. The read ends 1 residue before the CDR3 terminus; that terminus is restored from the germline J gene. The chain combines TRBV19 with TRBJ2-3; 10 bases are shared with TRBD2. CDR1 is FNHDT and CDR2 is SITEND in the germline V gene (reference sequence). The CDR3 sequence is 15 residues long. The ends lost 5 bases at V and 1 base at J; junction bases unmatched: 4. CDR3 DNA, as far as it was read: TGTGCCAGCAGCTCCGGGACTGGGGGTGCAGAAACGCTGTAT. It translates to CASSSGTGGAETLY. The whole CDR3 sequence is CASSSGTGGAETLYF.

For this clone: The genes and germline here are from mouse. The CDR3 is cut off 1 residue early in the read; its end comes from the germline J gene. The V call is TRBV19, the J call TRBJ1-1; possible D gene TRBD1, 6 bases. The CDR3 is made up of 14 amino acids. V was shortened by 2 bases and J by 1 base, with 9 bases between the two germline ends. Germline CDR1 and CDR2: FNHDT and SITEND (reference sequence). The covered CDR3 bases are TGTGCCAGCAGTATTACAGGGAAAAACACAGAAGTCTTC. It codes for CASSITGKNTEVF. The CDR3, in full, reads CASSITGKNTEVFF.

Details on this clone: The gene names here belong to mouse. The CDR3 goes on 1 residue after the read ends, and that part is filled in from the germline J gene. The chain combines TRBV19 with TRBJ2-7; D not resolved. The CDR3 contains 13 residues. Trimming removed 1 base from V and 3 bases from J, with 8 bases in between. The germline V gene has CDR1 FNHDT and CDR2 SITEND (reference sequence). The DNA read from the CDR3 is TGTGCCAGCAGTATACCCCACAACTATGAACAGTAC. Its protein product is CASSIPHNYEQY. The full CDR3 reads CASSIPHNYEQYF.